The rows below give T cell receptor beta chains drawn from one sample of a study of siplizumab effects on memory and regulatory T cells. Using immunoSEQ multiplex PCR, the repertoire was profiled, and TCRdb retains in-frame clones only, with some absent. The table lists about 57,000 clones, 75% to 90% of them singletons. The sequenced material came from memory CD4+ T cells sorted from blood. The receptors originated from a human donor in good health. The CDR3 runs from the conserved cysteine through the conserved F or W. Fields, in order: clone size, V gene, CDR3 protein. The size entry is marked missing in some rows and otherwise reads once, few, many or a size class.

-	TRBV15	CATSKGTGNTIYF
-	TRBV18	CASSPLRRENSPLHF
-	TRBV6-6	CASRRGAGTEAFF
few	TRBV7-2	CASSLVTNQPQHF
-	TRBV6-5	CASRNRHEQFF
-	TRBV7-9	CASSSSLGDRGKGTQYF
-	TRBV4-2	CASRRDVDTQYF
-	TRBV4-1	CASSQTRGDTQYF
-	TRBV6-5	CASSSRSSGYTF
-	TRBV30	CAWDRGLPEAFF
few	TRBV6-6	CASSYGLAGSTDTQYF
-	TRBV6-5	CASSYDRGQPQHF
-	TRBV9	CASSVSTGENEKLFF
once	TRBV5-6	CASSQLTRTDTQYF
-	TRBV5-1	CASSSGPSPQTQYF
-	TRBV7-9	CASSSLTGHSGANVLTF
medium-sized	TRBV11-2	CASSPRGGVAEAFF
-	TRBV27	CASSSSGLQETQYF
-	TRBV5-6	CASTQQGSYGYTF
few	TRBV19	CASSIQSYYGYTF
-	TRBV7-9	CASSSGTGMNTEAFF
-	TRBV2	CASKEQGGQPQHF
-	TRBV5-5	CASSFLGGETQYF
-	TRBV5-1	CASSSSGYTGELFF
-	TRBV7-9	CASSFVITSQPEAFF
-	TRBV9	CASSVGSTSGSTNTQYF
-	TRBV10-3	CATSNDRGVGEKLFF
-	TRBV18	CASSPPGHTVSYEQYF
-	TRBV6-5	CASRPGQVNTEAFF
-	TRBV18	CASSPSGGLNNEQFF
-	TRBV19	CASSSQVVGTKETQYF
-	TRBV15	CATSRDRRGSYNSPLHF
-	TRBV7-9	CASSFTGGANSPLHF
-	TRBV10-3	CAISEYTEGNYGYTF
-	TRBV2	CASNHGLNTEAFF
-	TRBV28	CASSPSGQASSHEQYF
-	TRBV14	CASSQPGDNYGYTF
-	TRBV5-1	CASSPRPGTGYTEAFF
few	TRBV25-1	CASSERQGTDTQYF
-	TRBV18	CASSRGQTNTEAFF
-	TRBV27	CASSFGGTGRDNEQFF
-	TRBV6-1	CASSGTGPNQPQHF
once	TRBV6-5	CASSPAGGLYEQYF
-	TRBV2	CASRTGLDKNIQYF
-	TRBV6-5	CASSYSIGDGYTF
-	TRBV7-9	CASSQGLGFQETQYF
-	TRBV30	CAWGLGGPETQYF
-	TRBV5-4	CASSGDRVDGYTF
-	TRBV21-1	CASSAPGARGAGHTQYF
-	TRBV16	CASSQSPGGIVEKLFF
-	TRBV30	CAWEVSTYEQYF
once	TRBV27	CASSPRLSYEQYF
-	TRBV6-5	CASTPTGGSNQPQHF
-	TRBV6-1	CASSEARQGRAEAFF
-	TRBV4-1	CASSQDRGQNYGYTF
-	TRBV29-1	CSFRAGGLVDTQYF
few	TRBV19	CASSIVGRARTGYGYTF
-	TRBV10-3	CAISARTGFETEAFF
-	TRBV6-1	CASSERRDSYGYTF
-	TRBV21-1	CASSKKRTGGRSPLHF